This T cell receptor beta chain comes out of a study of vaccination and CD4 T cells after COVID-19. Per the germline V gene, CDR1 is LNHDA and CDR2 is SQIVND (reference sequence). The CDR3 sequence is 16 residues long. Trimming shortened V by 4 bases and J by 0 bases, and 13 bases separated the two germline ends. Cultured CD4+ T-cell DNA underwent Oncomine TCR Beta short-read sequencing. It was cultured CD4+ T cells from which genomic DNA was extracted. MiXCR, run by TCRdb on the PCR reads, gives a single entry per CDR3 protein. The top ten hold more than 25% of the sample, which has 6,500 to 9,000 distinct CDR3 sequences, 36% seen once. In the case of this clonotype: Its cognate antigen is unknown.

Treatment in this sample: roughly 10-day PBMC culture with coronavirus spike peptide pools or control peptides (ViraFEST assay). Unexposed donor CD4+ T cells predated the COVID-19 pandemic, collected 2011-2018. What was sequenced was CD4+ T cells from blood, cultured in vitro. The chain links TRBV19 to TRBJ2-1; TRBD1 might be the D (5 bases). The TCR comes from a human donor in good health. CDR3 sequence: CASSRAGMSSYNEQFF. For the CDR3, the DNA is TGTGCCAGTAGTAGGGCAGGGATGAGCTCCTACAATGAGCAGTTCTTC.